This T cell receptor beta chain was sequenced for a study of cytomegalovirus exposure and HLA in healthy donors. Notes on the study in general: Most CMV-associated TCR beta chains were later found to appear HLA-restricted. TCR sequences were mostly rare, though some public TCRs occurred in many donors.

A multiplex PCR was run with 60 Vbeta primers and 13 Jbeta primers. Repertoires were generated with immunoSEQ multiplex PCR, while TCRdb's copy carries only in-frame clones and drops some. The data contain approximately 130,000 clones, about 71% of them singletons. With respect to this clone: The antigen remains undetermined.

The V and J ends lost 1 base and 6 bases respectively, with 10 bases between them. The CDR3 covers 14 residues. Germline V gene data show CDR1 as LGHNA and CDR2 as YNFKEQ. V gene TRBV4-2 combines with J gene TRBJ1-5; D possibly corresponds to TRBD1 (5 bases). Sequencing was performed on PBMCs. The receptor comes from a woman in her fifties or sixties in good health and CMV-seropositive. The CDR3 spells CASSQADTSQPQHF. The CDR3 DNA follows: TGTGCCAGCAGCCAAGCGGACACGTCTCAGCCCCAGCATTTT.